These T cell receptor beta chains were read from a single sample in a study of tumor and adjacent non-tumor tissue in lung cancer. TCRdb re-analysed the multiplex PCR reads in MiXCR, keeping a single row per CDR3 protein. This table has 35,000 to 50,000 distinct CDR3 sequences, 60% appearing once. The sample was distant non-tumor lung tissue. These receptors originate from a man aged 45-60 years with non-small cell lung cancer. CDR3s include the opening cysteine and the closing phenylalanine or tryptophan. Each record gives: J gene, V gene, clone size, D gene, CDR3 protein, CDR3 DNA. D genes are given only for firm matches. Size is stated for part of the rows, as once, few or many counts, or as a class when the clone is expanded.

TRBJ2-1	TRBV6-5	.	TRBD1	CASNYFPGQKFF	TGTGCTAGCAATTACTTTCCGGGACAGAAGTTCTTC
TRBJ2-7	TRBV20-1	.	.	CGASRGAEQYF	TGCGGTGCCTCGAGAGGGGCCGAGCAGTACTTC
TRBJ1-3	TRBV7-8	once	.	CASNVTALVSGNTIYF	TGTGCCAGCAACGTTACCGCCTTGGTTAGCGGAAACACCATATATTTT
TRBJ1-1	TRBV11-2	.	.	CANSHAVNTEAFF	TGTGCCAACAGCCATGCGGTGAACACTGAAGCTTTCTTT
TRBJ2-1	TRBV11-1	.	.	CASSDPARVYNKQFF	TGTGCCAGCAGCGATCCGGCCCGGGTCTACAATAAGCAGTTCTTC
TRBJ2-5	TRBV5-6	few	TRBD2	CASSSLADREETRYF	TGTGCCAGTAGCTCACTAGCGGACAGAGAAGAGACCCGGTACTTC
TRBJ1-4	TRBV10-3	.	.	CAISRDTGLKEKLFF	TGTGCCATCAGTCGTGATACGGGCCTTAAAGAAAAACTGTTTTTT
TRBJ2-7	TRBV12-3/TRBV12-4	.	.	CTSNLGGASSSYEQYF	TGTACCAGCAATTTGGGCGGGGCGTCATCCTCCTACGAGCAGTACTTC
TRBJ2-1	TRBV6-4	many	TRBD2	CASSHRGSGDEQFF	TGTGCCAGCAGCCACCGCGGGAGCGGGGATGAGCAGTTCTTC
TRBJ2-3	TRBV20-1	once	.	CRARRRGIRPDTQYF	TGCCGTGCTAGGCGCCGGGGCATCCGCCCAGATACGCAGTATTTT
TRBJ2-1	TRBV15	.	TRBD2	CATCRETSGSSSYNEQFF	TGTGCCACCTGCAGAGAGACTAGCGGGTCGAGCTCCTACAATGAGCAGTTCTTC
TRBJ1-1	TRBV6-1	.	.	CAGSSRLNTEVFF	TGTGCCGGTTCTTCCCGGCTGAACACTGAGGTTTTCTTT
TRBJ2-4	TRBV7-9	.	.	CASSLYREAKNIQYF	TGTGCCAGCAGCTTATACAGGGAAGCCAAAAACATTCAGTACTTC
TRBJ1-5	TRBV4-2	.	.	CASSQSTDGGQSQHF	TGTGCCAGCAGCCAATCCACAGATGGCGGACAGTCCCAGCATTTT
TRBJ2-6	TRBV29-1	once	TRBD1	CSVVTGTGVGVNVLTF	TGCAGCGTTGTCACAGGGACAGGGGTTGGGGTCAACGTCCTGACTTTC
TRBJ1-5	TRBV13	.	.	CASSLGGGGSNQPQHF	TGTGCCAGCAGCTTAGGTGGGGGGGGGAGCAATCAGCCCCAGCATTTT
TRBJ1-6	TRBV11-2	many	.	CASSREGGDPVNSPLHF	TGTGCCAGCAGCAGAGAGGGGGGGGACCCCGTTAATTCACCCCTCCACTTT
TRBJ1-5	TRBV30	.	.	CACSKKGLQPQHF	TGTGCCTGTAGTAAAAAAGGGCTTCAGCCCCAGCATTTT
TRBJ2-7	TRBV18	.	TRBD1	CTSSPNRGYVEQYF	TGTACCAGCTCACCAAACAGGGGATACGTGGAGCAGTACTTC
TRBJ2-7	TRBV6-5	.	.	CASSRQEEQGTGEQYF	TGTGCCAGCAGCAGACAAGAAGAACAGGGAACGGGCGAGCAGTACTTC
TRBJ2-7	TRBV6-1	.	.	CASRHGGGLYEKYF	TGTGCCAGCCGTCATGGAGGGGGGCTCTACGAGAAGTACTTC
TRBJ2-3	TRBV6-2/TRBV6-3	medium-sized	.	CASSYGGEDTDTQYF	TGTGCCAGCAGTTACGGGGGCGAAGACACAGATACGCAGTATTTT
TRBJ2-2	TRBV6-4	few	TRBD2	CASPFTGTSNTGELFF	TGTGCCAGCCCCTTTACCGGGACTAGCAACACCGGGGAGCTGTTTTTT
TRBJ2-5	TRBV10-3	.	.	CAISGRGFQETQYF	TGTGCCATCAGCGGACGGGGTTTCCAAGAGACCCAGTACTTC
TRBJ1-5	TRBV30	many	TRBD1	CAWTGQVGQPQHF	TGTGCCTGGACGGGACAGGTGGGCCAGCCCCAGCATTTT
TRBJ1-4	TRBV20-1	.	.	CSVRDLTNEKLFF	TGCAGTGTTAGAGATCTGACTAATGAAAAACTGTTTTTT
TRBJ2-3	TRBV5-1	.	.	CSSSLPSDTQYF	TGCTCCAGCAGCCTCCCAAGTGATACGCAGTATTTT
TRBJ2-7	TRBV5-1	few	TRBD1	CASSFRPTGQDYHEQYF	TGCGCCAGCAGCTTTCGTCCAACGGGACAGGATTATCACGAGCAGTACTTC
TRBJ2-7	TRBV7-9	.	TRBD1	CASSSLLQGYEQYF	TGTGCCAGCAGCTCCCTCCTACAGGGGTACGAGCAGTACTTC
TRBJ2-3	TRBV6-5	.	TRBD2	CASSYYGGDDTKYF	TGTGCCAGTAGTTACTACGGGGGGGATGATACGAAGTATTTT
TRBJ1-5	TRBV2	.	TRBD1	CTSSEAPGQGPNQPQHF	TGTACCAGCAGTGAAGCTCCGGGACAGGGGCCCAATCAGCCCCAGCATTTT
TRBJ2-5	TRBV6-5	.	.	CACNYSGTGETQYF	TGTGCCTGCAATTACTCCGGGACTGGGGAGACCCAGTACTTC
TRBJ1-6	TRBV6-5	.	TRBD1	CANGPTDRARDSTLHF	TGTGCCAACGGTCCGACCGACAGGGCGAGGGATTCAACCCTCCACTTT
TRBJ2-1	TRBV20-1	.	.	CSASILDASPYNEQFF	TGCAGTGCTTCGATACTAGACGCCAGCCCTTACAATGAACAGTTCTTC
TRBJ2-1	TRBV29-1	.	.	CSREGYNEQFF	TGCAGCCGGGAAGGATACAATGAGCAGTTCTTC
TRBJ1-2	TRBV6-5	.	.	CASSYFTGRSHGYTF	TGTGCGAGCAGTTACTTCACAGGGCGAAGTCATGGCTACACCTTC
TRBJ1-6	TRBV6-6	many	.	CASATFNSPLHF	TGTGCCAGCGCAACCTTTAATTCACCCCTCCACTTT
TRBJ1-1	TRBV30	few	.	CATWDKGTEAFF	TGTGCCACCTGGGACAAGGGCACTGAAGCTTTCTTT
TRBJ1-1	TRBV20-1	.	.	CSVWTGRNNEAFF	TGCAGTGTTTGGACGGGAAGGAACAATGAAGCTTTCTTT
TRBJ2-7	TRBV6-5	.	TRBD2	CACKQQVIAGVYEQYF	TGTGCCTGTAAACAGCAGGTAATAGCGGGAGTCTACGAACAGTACTTC
TRBJ2-7	TRBV5-1	.	TRBD2	CASSLHSSGGANEQYF	TGCGCCAGCAGCTTACACTCTAGCGGGGGGGCCAACGAGCAGTACTTC
TRBJ1-1	TRBV11-2	.	.	CVSSLERNVAFF	TGTGTCAGCAGCTTAGAGCGGAACGTAGCCTTCTTT
TRBJ2-3	TRBV11-2	.	.	CGSSLTRGRTDTQYF	TGTGGCAGCAGTCTAACCAGGGGGAGGACAGATACGCAGTATTTT
TRBJ1-2	TRBV11-2	.	.	CASSSNGHLDLVNYGYTF	TGTGCCAGCAGCTCAAACGGTCACCTGGATTTAGTTAACTATGGCTACACCTTT
TRBJ1-1	TRBV11-1	.	.	CARSLGTAGSTEVFF	TGTGCCAGGAGCTTAGGCACTGCAGGGAGCACTGAAGTTTTCTTT
TRBJ2-5	TRBV11-1	.	TRBD2	CANSSWTSVVQETHYF	TGTGCCAACAGCTCCTGGACTAGCGTGGTACAAGAGACCCATTACTTC
TRBJ2-7	TRBV29-1	once	TRBD2	CRVGSGAYKQYF	TGCAGAGTTGGCAGCGGGGCCTACAAGCAGTACTTC
TRBJ2-1	TRBV29-1	.	.	CSVGGCTGIGGLYNEQFF	TGCAGCGTGGGGGGGTGCACCGGGATAGGGGGCCTCTACAATGAGCAGTTCTTC
TRBJ2-3	TRBV11-2	medium-sized	.	CASSLTRGRTDTQYF	TGTGCCAGCAGCTTAACCAGGGGGAGGACAGATACGCAGTATTTT
TRBJ1-2	TRBV4-1	many	.	CASSQERGSQGYTF	TGCGCCAGCAGCCAAGAGCGGGGTAGTCAGGGCTACACCTTC
TRBJ2-5	TRBV29-1	.	.	CSIEKSAGEGQYF	TGCAGCATTGAGAAGTCTGCCGGAGAGGGACAGTACTTC
TRBJ1-4	TRBV11-2	.	.	CASTQPVWEQGLNEKLFF	TGTGCCAGCACCCAGCCCGTTTGGGAACAGGGACTTAATGAGAAACTGTTTTTT
TRBJ1-2	TRBV12-3/TRBV12-4	many	.	CASSLGEGVNGYTF	TGTGCCAGCAGTTTAGGGGAGGGGGTCAATGGCTACACCTTC